This note documents a single T cell receptor (beta chain) sequence. As to time point: pretreatment peripheral blood. Germline values: CDR1 SGHTS, CDR2 YDEGEE. The CDR3 has 15 amino acids. Trimming shortened V by 4 bases and J by 3 bases, and 14 bases separated the two germline ends. Sequencing used immunoSEQ multiplex PCR; TCRdb keeps in-frame clones, though not all of them. The table lists 15,000 to 20,000 clones, about 88% of them singletons. This record belongs to a study of PD-L1 blockade in urothelial cancer. The genes are TRBV5-8 and TRBJ2-1; D is perhaps TRBD2 (6 bases). Sequencing was performed on PBMCs, taken around atezolizumab (anti-PD-L1) treatment. This sequence originates from a man in his 70s with urothelial cancer. CDR3: CASSVAPGVYNEQFF. The DNA of the CDR3 is TGTGCCAGCAGCGTAGCGCCGGGGGTCTACAATGAGCAGTTCTTC.